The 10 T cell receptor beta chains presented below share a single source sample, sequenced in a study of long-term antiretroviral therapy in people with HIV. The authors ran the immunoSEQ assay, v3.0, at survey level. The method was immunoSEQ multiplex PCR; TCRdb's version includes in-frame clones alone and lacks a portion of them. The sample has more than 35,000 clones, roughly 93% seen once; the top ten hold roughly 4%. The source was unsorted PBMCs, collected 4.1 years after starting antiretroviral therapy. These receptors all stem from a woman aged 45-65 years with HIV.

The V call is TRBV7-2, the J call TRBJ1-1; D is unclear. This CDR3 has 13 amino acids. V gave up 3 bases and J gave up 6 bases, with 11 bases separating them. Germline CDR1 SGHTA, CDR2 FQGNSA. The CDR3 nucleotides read TGTGCCAGCAGCTTGGACGGGAGGGCTGAAGCTTTCTTT. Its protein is CASSLDGRAEAFF.

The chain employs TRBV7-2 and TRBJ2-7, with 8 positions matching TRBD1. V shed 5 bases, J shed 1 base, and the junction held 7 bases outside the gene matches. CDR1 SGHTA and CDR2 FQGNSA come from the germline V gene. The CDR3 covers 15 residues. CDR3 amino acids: CASSTSGTGSYEQYF. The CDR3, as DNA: TGTGCCAGCAGCACCTCCGGGACAGGATCCTACGAGCAGTACTTC.

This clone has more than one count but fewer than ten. CDR3 region: CASSRDRNSGNTIYF. Here the CDR3 DNA reads TGCGCCAGCAGCAGGGACAGGAACTCTGGAAACACCATATATTTT. The V and J genes are TRBV4-1 and TRBJ1-3; 8 bases are a match to TRBD1. Germline lookup yields CDR1 MGHRA and CDR2 YSYEKL. Trimming removed 5 bases from V and 0 bases from J; junction bases left unmatched: 3. CDR3 size: 15 residues.

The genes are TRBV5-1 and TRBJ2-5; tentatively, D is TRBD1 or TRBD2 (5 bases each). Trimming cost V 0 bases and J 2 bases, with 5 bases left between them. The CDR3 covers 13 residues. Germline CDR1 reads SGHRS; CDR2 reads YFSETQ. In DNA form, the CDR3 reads TGCGCCAGCAGCTTGGGGGGGCAAGAGACCCAGTACTTC. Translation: CASSLGGQETQYF.

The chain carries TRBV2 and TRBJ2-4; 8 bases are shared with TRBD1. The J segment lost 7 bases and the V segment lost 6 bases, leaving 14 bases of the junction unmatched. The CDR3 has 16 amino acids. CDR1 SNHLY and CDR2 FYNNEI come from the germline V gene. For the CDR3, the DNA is TGTGCCAGCAGCCAAGACAGGGGAGGATTTATTAACATTCAGTACTTC. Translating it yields CASSQDRGGFINIQYF.

The CDR3 coding sequence is TGCGCCAGCAGCCCCACAGCTAACACTGAAGCTTTCTTT. Translation gives CASSPTANTEAFF. The gene calls are TRBV5-1 and TRBJ1-1; D gene ambiguous. The CDR3 extends over 13 amino acids. Germline-derived CDR1 and CDR2 are SGHRS and YFSETQ. Trimming cost V 4 bases and J 2 bases, with 9 bases left between them.

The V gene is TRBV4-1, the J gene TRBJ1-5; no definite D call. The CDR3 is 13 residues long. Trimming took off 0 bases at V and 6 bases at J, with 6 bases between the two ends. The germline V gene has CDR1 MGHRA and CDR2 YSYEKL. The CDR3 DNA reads TGCGCCAGCAGCCAAGATTGGGGTCAGCCCCAGCATTTT. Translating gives CASSQDWGQPQHF.

The DNA of the CDR3 is TGCGCCAGCACCTTAAGCTCCCCGGACAGGGCGACCTACGAGCAGTACTTC. Translating it yields CASTLSSPDRATYEQYF. The rearrangement links TRBV5-1 to TRBJ2-7; TRBD1 agrees at 8 bases. Germline V gene sequence: CDR1 SGHRS, CDR2 YFSETQ. The CDR3 length is 17 residues. With 6 bases clipped from V and 2 bases from J, the junction kept 16 bases outside the gene matches. The full variable domain, completed using reference TRBV5-1 and TRBJ2-7, is KAGVTQTPRYLIKTRGQQVTLSCSPISGHRSVSWYQQTPGQGLQFLFEYFSETQRNKGNFPGRFSGRQFSNSRSEMNVSTLELGDSALYLCASTLSSPDRATYEQYFGPGTRLTVT.

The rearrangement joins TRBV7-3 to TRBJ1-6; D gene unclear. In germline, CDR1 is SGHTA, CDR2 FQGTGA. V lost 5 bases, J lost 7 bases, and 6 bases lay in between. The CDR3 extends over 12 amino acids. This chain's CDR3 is CASSKDNSPLHF. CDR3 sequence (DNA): TGTGCCAGCAGCAAAGACAATTCACCCCTCCACTTT.

The CDR3 is CASSIRQGGNQPQHF. The CDR3 DNA sequence: TGTGCCAGTAGTATAAGACAGGGGGGCAATCAGCCCCAGCATTTT. V is TRBV19 and J is TRBJ1-5; 9 positions match TRBD1. The junction had 1 base not matched to a gene; V was cut back by 2 bases and J by 2 bases. The CDR3 is made up of 15 amino acids. The germline V gene encodes CDR1 LNHDA and CDR2 SQIVND (reference sequence).